This T cell receptor beta chain derives from a study of blood T cell repertoires in COVID-19. TCRdb keeps only in-frame clones here, not all; method: immunoSEQ multiplex PCR. Seen here are under 150,000 clones, 80% observed once, and the top ten hold 1.9%. Trimming at V came to 1 base and at J to 5 bases, leaving 5 bases not matched to a gene. In germline, CDR1 is SGHRS, CDR2 YFSETQ. This CDR3 is 15 amino acids long. The source material was peripheral blood. This receptor was obtained from a man between 65 and 79 years old with acute or convalescent COVID-19. The chain uses TRBV5-1 and TRBJ2-7; 11 bases agree with TRBD2. This CDR3 is CASSLNSGGVNEQYF. As DNA, the CDR3 is TGCGCCAGCAGCTTGAATAGCGGGGGGGTAAACGAGCAGTACTTC.